This TCR beta chain appears in the sequencing data of a study of blood T cell repertoires in COVID-19. Original processing methods: For nucleated cells, counts were estimated from reference gene primer amplification. Here immunoSEQ multiplex PCR was the method, and the copy in TCRdb shows in-frame clones only, minus some. V and J calls and clone size are copied from that table; D and trimming were computed from the DNA. Found here are about 370,000 clones, roughly nine tenths of them singletons; the top ten hold more than 0.85%. The germline CDR1 and CDR2 sequences are SGHTS and YDEGEE. V lost 1 base and J lost 5, with 15 bases in between. There are 15 residues in the CDR3.

The V gene is TRBV5-8, the J gene TRBJ1-1; the D gene is possibly TRBD1 (5 bases). The TCR comes from a middle-aged woman who had been exposed to COVID-19. Sequenced: PBMCs or T cells enriched from blood (not recorded which). CDR3 loop: CASSLQSRVRTEAFF. The CDR3 DNA reads as TGTGCCAGCAGCTTGCAATCCAGGGTCCGAACTGAAGCTTTCTTT.